The rows below give T cell receptor beta chains drawn from one sample of a study of T cells after yellow fever vaccination. TCRdb analysed the 5' RACE reads with MiXCR anew, one entry per CDR3 protein. The sample lists some 600,000 distinct CDR3 sequences; roughly an eighth were seen once. The sequencing here drew on PBMCs, taken on the day of the yellow fever booster vaccination. The receptors shown here come from a man younger than 40 who received the YFV17D yellow fever vaccine. Both conserved end residues are part of each CDR3. Each record gives: V gene, J gene, CDR3 protein.

TRBV7-9	TRBJ2-3	CASSLVMGRSTDTQYF
TRBV12-3/TRBV12-4	TRBJ2-7	CASSFQQGYEQYF
TRBV12-3/TRBV12-4	TRBJ2-4	CASSLDEVNQYF
TRBV27	TRBJ2-2	CASSLILATGELFF
TRBV5-4	TRBJ2-1	CASSRLAGDDNEQFF
TRBV18	TRBJ2-7	CASSPGQRNEQYF
TRBV18	TRBJ1-1	CASSPPGGLNTEAFF
TRBV6-5	TRBJ2-3	CASSYSVAGVFTDTQYF
TRBV5-1	TRBJ2-7	CASSLDPFSHLYEQYF
TRBV14	TRBJ2-2	CASSRSWEAANTGELFF
TRBV11-3	TRBJ2-1	CASSPFSGSNNEQFF
TRBV20-1	TRBJ2-2	CSAGLNTGELFF
TRBV20-1	TRBJ2-1	CSARDWTSGAYNEQFF
TRBV18	TRBJ2-5	CASSSVWKETQYF
TRBV4-1	TRBJ2-1	CASSQVLDNEQFF
TRBV7-2	TRBJ2-2	CASRGLARANTGELFF